Listed below are T cell receptor beta chains from one sample, sequenced in a study of T cells after yellow fever vaccination. In TCRdb, the 5' RACE reads were re-called with MiXCR into one record per CDR3 protein. The table includes 450,000 to 550,000 distinct CDR3 sequences, 20% to 25% detected once. This sample comprised PBMCs, obtained roughly 20 days after the first yellow fever vaccination. The receptors originated from a man between 18 and 29 years old who received the YFV17D yellow fever vaccine. The CDR3 runs from the conserved cysteine through the conserved F or W. A D gene is named only where the DNA matches it firmly. Only part of the rows carry a size: once, few, many, or a class if the clone is expanded.

.	.	TRBJ1-1	TRBV7-8	16	TGTGCCAGCAGCCAAGCACTAGGGATGAGGACCACTGAAGCTTTCTTT	CASSQALGMRTTEAFF
few	.	TRBJ1-1	TRBV6-1	13	TGTGCCAGCAGTACCAGACAGTTCACTGAAGCTTTCTTT	CASSTRQFTEAFF
few	TRBD1	TRBJ2-7	TRBV6-1	13	TGTGGCATCCGGACAGGGACACTCGACGAGCAGTACTTC	CGIRTGTLDEQYF
.	TRBD1	TRBJ2-1	TRBV7-2	14	TGTGCCAGCAGACCAGGGGGCCGGGACAATGAGCAGTTCTTC	CASRPGGRDNEQFF
few	.	TRBJ1-1	TRBV11-2	15	TGTGCCAGCAGCTCTTTACAAGGGGGGAACACTGAAGCTTTCTTT	CASSSLQGGNTEAFF
.	TRBD1	TRBJ2-5	TRBV20-1	14	TGCAGTTGTCTGCGGACAGGGGTTCAAGAGACCCAGTACTTC	CSCLRTGVQETQYF
few	TRBD1	TRBJ1-2	TRBV7-6	16	TGTGCCAGCAGCTTAGTCCCGGGACAGGGGTTGAGTGGCTACACCTTC	CASSLVPGQGLSGYTF
many	.	TRBJ2-3	TRBV5-4	17	TGTGCCAGCAGCCCCCCCGACAGCCCCCCTAGCACAGATACGCAGTATTTT	CASSPPDSPPSTDTQYF
.	.	TRBJ2-3	TRBV18	16	TGTGCCAGCTCAACTCTTAGACAGATTCTCACAGATACGCAGTATTTT	CASSTLRQILTDTQYF
.	TRBD1	TRBJ2-3	TRBV6-1	14	TGTGCCAGCAGCCGATATGGACAGGGGGCTACGCAGTATTTT	CASSRYGQGATQYF
many	.	TRBJ1-1	TRBV29-1	12	TGCAGCGTCCGGGGTAGGAACACTGAAGCTTTCTTT	CSVRGRNTEAFF
few	.	TRBJ1-5	TRBV19	15	TGTGCCAGCTATTCACCAAACAGGGCAGGACAGCCCCAGCATTTT	CASYSPNRAGQPQHF
.	.	TRBJ1-1	TRBV5-1	15	TGCGCCAGCAGTGGCCAGGGAGAGATGAACACTGAAGCTTTCTTT	CASSGQGEMNTEAFF
.	.	TRBJ1-6	TRBV20-1	13	TGCAGTGCTCCGGAAGGAGCAGTCTCACCCCTCCACTTT	CSAPEGAVSPLHF
.	TRBD1	TRBJ1-2	TRBV20-1	12	TGCAGTGCCAAGGACAGGGGCTATGGCTACACCTTC	CSAKDRGYGYTF
few	.	TRBJ2-3	TRBV3-1	16	TGTGCCAGCAGCCAAGATAGAGGATTTTTCACAGATACGCAGTATTTT	CASSQDRGFFTDTQYF
few	TRBD1	TRBJ1-1	TRBV7-9	15	TGTGCCAGCAGCTTTAGAGGACAGGGCTTCACTGAAGCTTTCTTT	CASSFRGQGFTEAFF
.	.	TRBJ2-5	TRBV2	12	TGTGCCAGCGGTGCTCTACAAGAGACCCAGTACTTC	CASGALQETQYF
.	.	TRBJ1-2	TRBV7-8	13	TGTGCCAGCAGCCGACTGGCTAACTATGGCTACACCTTC	CASSRLANYGYTF
few	TRBD2	TRBJ2-2	TRBV29-1	14	TGCAGCGTTGACGGGGGGGCGCCCACCGGGGAGCTGTTTTTT	CSVDGGAPTGELFF
few	TRBD1	TRBJ1-1	TRBV3-1	15	TGTGCCAGCAGCCCTGGACAGGGGACTAACACTGAAGCTTTCTTT	CASSPGQGTNTEAFF
few	TRBD1	TRBJ1-1	TRBV20-1	14	TGCAGTGCTAAGAGGACAGGGCTAAACACTGAAGCTTTCTTT	CSAKRTGLNTEAFF
few	.	TRBJ2-3	TRBV4-1	16	TGCGCCAGCAGCCAAGGTGGGCTCAGGGCCACAGATACGCAGTATTTT	CASSQGGLRATDTQYF
many	TRBD1	TRBJ1-5	TRBV24-1	16	TGTGCCACCAGTGACAATCGACAGGGGAGCAATCAGCCCCAGCATTTT	CATSDNRQGSNQPQHF
.	.	TRBJ1-1	TRBV24-1	13	TGTGCCACCAGTGGGGATTCAGGAACTGAAGCTTTCTTT	CATSGDSGTEAFF
.	.	TRBJ2-1	TRBV20-1	15	TGCAGTGCTAGAGATGGAAACAGGGTCACAAATGAGCAGTTCTTC	CSARDGNRVTNEQFF
.	.	TRBJ2-3	TRBV20-1	14	TGCAGTGCTAGTGGACCCGTCGAGCGTAATACGCAGTATTTT	CSASGPVERNTQYF
many	.	TRBJ2-3	TRBV7-8	16	TGTGCCAGCAGCTTAGTATGGCCTAGCGGCACAGATACGCAGTATTTT	CASSLVWPSGTDTQYF
.	.	TRBJ2-5	TRBV5-1	15	TGCGCCAGCAGCTTGGGATCCGGTGTATTGGAGACCCAGTACTTC	CASSLGSGVLETQYF
.	TRBD1	TRBJ2-5	TRBV5-1	16	TGCGCCAGCAGCTTGAGGGGGACAGGGATTGTAGAGACCCAGTACTTC	CASSLRGTGIVETQYF
.	.	TRBJ2-2	TRBV4-1	13	TGCGCCAGCAGCGGTCTTATCACCGGGGAGCTGTTTTTT	CASSGLITGELFF
once	.	TRBJ1-5	TRBV19	13	TGTGCCAGTAGTATAGTGGCCGGGAGGCCCCAGCATTTT	CASSIVAGRPQHF
few	.	TRBJ2-7	TRBV6-5	15	TGTGCCAGCAGTTACGGGGTTTCCCCCAGCTACGAGCAGTACTTC	CASSYGVSPSYEQYF